The T cell receptor beta chain under discussion was sequenced for a study of blood T cell repertoires in COVID-19. Study-level background: COVID-19 samples, acute and convalescent, were from the United States, Italy and Spain. PBMCs, B-cell-depleted T cells, or T cells were the source of the cDNA or gDNA that made up the material.

Trimming took 4 bases from V and 0 from J, leaving 9 bases between them. Germline lookup yields CDR1 SEHNR and CDR2 FQNEAQ (reference sequence). The length of the CDR3 is 14 residues. Produced via immunoSEQ multiplex PCR; TCRdb's table is partial and in-frame only. In the table there are under 200,000 clones, about 88% of which are singletons. This sequence was found in a woman of 80 years or more with acute or convalescent COVID-19. The sequenced sample consisted of peripheral blood. V is TRBV7-9 and J is TRBJ1-1; TRBD1 might be the D (6 bases). The CDR3 DNA is TGTGCCAGCAGCTCCCCAGGGGTGAACACTGAAGCTTTCTTT. Encoded protein: CASSSPGVNTEAFF.